The source of this T cell receptor beta chain is a study of blood T cell repertoires in COVID-19. Study as a whole: Sample material is recorded as cDNA or gDNA derived from T cells, B-cell-depleted T cells, or PBMCs.

The CDR3 is 17 amino acids. The germline V gene has CDR1 MNHEY and CDR2 SMNVEV (reference sequence). Trimming removed 6 bases from V and 4 bases from J; junction bases left unmatched: 12. Original analysis: How many nucleated cells were present was estimated from reference gene primer amplification. Clones were read by immunoSEQ multiplex PCR, and TCRdb kept only the in-frame ones, dropping some. From that table come the V and J calls and clone size; the DNA was used to work out D and trimming. The sample contains about 180,000 clones, more than 65% of which appear only once. This clone was seen only a few times.

This receptor was taken from a man over 45 who had recovered from COVID-19. The V and J genes are TRBV27 and TRBJ1-5, with TRBD1 matching 10 bases. The sequenced material came from PBMCs or T cells enriched from blood (not recorded which). The CDR3 nucleotides are TGTGCCAGCAGACCGATGAACCCGGGACAGGGGAATCAGCCCCAGCATTTT. Amino acids: CASRPMNPGQGNQPQHF.